This T cell receptor beta chain was identified in a study of CD8+ T cells in alopecia areata. cDNA serving as the sequencing template came from extracted, reverse transcribed RNA. The data were produced by immunoSEQ multiplex PCR, yet TCRdb's version contains in-frame clones alone and is incomplete. The table includes roughly 150,000 clones, around 57% detected once. Looked up from germline, CDR1 is SEHNR and CDR2 is FQNEAQ (reference sequence). The CDR3 is made up of 16 amino acids. V lost 7 bases and J lost 3; bases outside the gene matches: 10. This chain uses TRBV7-9 with TRBJ2-5; 11 bases fit TRBD2. Sequences were obtained from CD4+ T cells sorted from blood. The sequence was obtained from a human donor in good health. The CDR3 sequence: CASNRRALAGEETQYF. CDR3 coding DNA: TGTGCCAGCAACCGAAGAGCACTAGCGGGAGAAGAGACCCAGTACTTC.